Reported below is one T cell receptor beta chain. This clonotype was counted many times. Its antigen is currently not known. Base qualities are missing; no much larger clone stands one base away. The data belong to a study of T-cell reconstitution after alpha-beta-depleted transplantation in children listed by TCRdb under 2016. A note on the overall study: Using TCR repertoire profiling, the study quantitatively followed how T-cell immune reconstitution unfolded in children after TCRalphabeta/CD19-depleted allogeneic hematopoietic cell transplantation.

What the work shows at the level of the full study, not this receptor alone: In some patients, high TCRbeta diversity at day 60 was attributed to recipient T cells and intrathymic progenitors that had survived conditioning. Apparently early alphabetaT-cell count recovery about two months after transplant reportedly relied on only several hundred rapidly expanded clones derived from non-depleted graft cells. Hyperexpanded clone frequencies declined over subsequent months; after one year, T-cell counts and TCRbeta diversity were mostly attributed to newly produced T cells.

In the paper's terms, the treatment or condition label means: allogeneic hematopoietic cell transplantation with graft depleted of TCRalphabeta T cells and CD19 B cells. Transplant recipients were children who received TCRalphabeta/CD19-depleted allogeneic hematopoietic cell grafts. Library preparation was by PCR. TCRdb shows the sequencer as Illumina HiSeq 2500. Molecular barcoding was employed in the preparation of TCR libraries, with unique molecular identifiers being used to normalize TCRbeta repertoire quantification. TCRdb's own reprocessing of the public reads used fastp at Q25 and MiXCR and kept productive beta chains. Each CDR3 protein appears once, grouped with its most common genes and DNA. The sample profile shows around 190,000 distinct CDR3 sequences; about 7% of them were found once. Just over 5.5% of the sample lies in the top ten. Taken from cysteine to phenylalanine, the CDR3 has 14 residues. Just the 42-base CDR3 DNA is kept, in frame starting at base 1. CDR1 is given as SGHRS and CDR2 as YFSETQ, both from the germline V gene. V lost 0 bases and J lost 4 bases, and the count of bases not matched to a germline gene is 0.

The rearranged chain carries TRBV5-1 and TRBJ2-1; TRBD1 lines up with 8 middle nucleotides. The TCR sequence derives from a boy between 2 and 15 years old with acute lymphoblastic leukemia, due to receive a stem cell transplant. Specimen: PBMCs, collected before TCRalphabeta/CD19-depleted stem cell transplant. CDR3 loop: CASSLGDRYNEQFF. In nucleotide form, the sequence is TGCGCCAGCAGCTTGGGGGACAGGTACAATGAGCAGTTCTTC.